Included here is one T cell receptor (beta chain) sequence, with context. The source of the sample is a study of T cell changes during pregnancy in multiple sclerosis. Repertoires were generated with immunoSEQ multiplex PCR, while TCRdb's copy carries only in-frame clones and drops some. The sample has 45,000 or so clones, about 90% seen once. Germline V lookup: CDR1 SGHDT, CDR2 YYEEEE. Trimming left V 2 bases short and J 2 bases short, with 10 bases between. The CDR3 consists of 14 residues. The TCR originated in a female donor with multiple sclerosis, enrolled in a pregnancy study. The sequencing here drew on peripheral blood, taken in the first trimester of pregnancy. The chain joins TRBV5-6 to TRBJ1-2; perhaps TRBD1 as D (6 bases). The CDR3 loop reads CASSLTGSNYGYTF. The CDR3 DNA follows: TGTGCCAGCAGCTTAACAGGGTCAAACTATGGCTACACCTTC. The full variable domain, completed using reference TRBV5-6 and TRBJ1-2, is DAGVTQSPTHLIKTRGQQVTLRCSPKSGHDTVSWYQQALGQGPQFIFQYYEEEERQRGNFPDRFSGHQFPNYSSELNVNALLLGDSALYLCASSLTGSNYGYTFGSGTRLTVV.